What follows are 8 T cell receptor beta chains derived from one specimen sequenced in a study of T-cell memory formation after mild COVID-19. MiXCR, run by TCRdb on the 5' RACE reads, gives a single entry per CDR3 protein. The sample carries about 340,000 distinct CDR3 sequences, more than 20% recorded once. The sequenced material came from PBMCs or a T cell subset sorted from them (not recorded which). These receptors all stem from an adult woman who had mild COVID-19 (a few samples of this study predate the infection). Cell type and time point are not known.

This clonotype was recorded a few times. The CDR3 DNA reads as TGTGCCAGCAGTTACTCAGGGTTCTCTGAAGCTTTCTTT. Protein: CASSYSGFSEAFF. V and J are TRBV6-5 and TRBJ1-1; D is unclear. The CDR3 totals 13 residues. V lost 0 bases and J lost 6, with 8 bases in between. CDR1 and CDR2 (germline): MNHEY, SVGAGI.

This clonotype turned up a few times. An end of the junction differs from the germline gene, which may be a read error. This chain uses TRBV15 with TRBJ2-5; D is ambiguous. The CDR3 loop spans 12 amino acids. The germline V gene has CDR1 LNHNV and CDR2 YYDKDF (reference sequence). The CDR3 DNA is TGTGCCACCAGCAGAGATGATCTTATGGTTACTTTC. It translates to CATSRDDLMVTF. Complete variable domain (other parts from reference TRBV15 and TRBJ2-5): DAMVIQNPRYQVTQFGKPVTLSCSQTLNHNVMYWYQQKSSQAPKLLFHYYDKDFNNEADTPDNFQSRRPNTSFCFLDIRSPGLGDTAMYLCATSRDDLMVTFGPGTRLLVL.

The sample holds a few counts of this clonotype. The J gene is TRBJ2-2, the V gene TRBV7-8; 14 nucleotides agree with TRBD2. Germline CDR1 reads SGHVS; CDR2 reads FQNEAQ. CDR3 size: 17 residues. V shed 1 base, J shed 4 bases, and the junction held 2 bases outside the gene matches. CDR3 in DNA: TGTGCCAGCAGCTTAGGGGGACTAGCGGGAGTCACCGGGGAGCTGTTTTTT. It codes for CASSLGGLAGVTGELFF.

The rearrangement links TRBV3-1 to TRBJ2-3, with a possible D match to TRBD2 (5 bases). V was trimmed by 2 bases and J by 9 bases, leaving 15 bases between them. This CDR3 spans 14 amino acids. Germline V CDR1 and CDR2: LGHDT, YNNKEL (reference sequence). The CDR3, as DNA: TGTGCCAGCAGCCAAAGGTCCGCGAGGGCAACGCAGTATTTT. It encodes CASSQRSARATQYF.

This chain connects TRBV5-6 to TRBJ2-7; no definite D call. The V end was cut by 0 bases, the J end by 9 bases, with 7 bases between. This CDR3 comprises 11 residues. Germline V CDR1 and CDR2: SGHDT, YYEEEE. The CDR3 protein is CASSLEGMQYF. As DNA, the CDR3 is TGTGCCAGCAGCTTGGAGGGAATGCAGTACTTC.

The chain links TRBV4-1 to TRBJ1-5; the D gene is possibly TRBD1 (6 bases). Germline-derived CDR1 and CDR2 are MGHRA and YSYEKL. Trimming removed 1 base from V and 3 bases from J, with 13 bases in between. The CDR3 totals 16 residues. Here the CDR3 reads CASSQGLTGNNQPQHF. The CDR3 DNA reads as TGCGCCAGCAGCCAAGGCCTTACAGGGAACAATCAGCCCCAGCATTTT.

This clonotype has at least ten counts. The chain carries TRBV12-3 or TRBV12-4 and TRBJ2-2, with D perhaps assigned TRBD1 or TRBD2 (6 bases each). V was pared by 2 bases and J by 4 bases, with 11 bases between. The CDR3 length is 15 residues. CDR3 sequence: CASSLSGGGTGELFF. The CDR3 bases are TGTGCCAGCAGTTTAAGCGGAGGGGGCACCGGGGAGCTGTTTTTT.

This clonotype has at least ten counts. The chain joins TRBV7-3 to TRBJ2-7; no clear D gene. V was cut by 4 bases and J by 4 bases, with 11 bases left in between. Germline V lookup: CDR1 SGHTA, CDR2 FQGTGA. This CDR3 spans 13 amino acids. For the CDR3, the DNA is TGTGCCAGCAGCTCAGACCACAGTTACGAGCAGTACTTC. Protein product: CASSSDHSYEQYF.